The entry below describes one T cell receptor beta chain. Per the germline V gene, CDR1 is SQVTM and CDR2 is ANQGSEA. Trimming shortened V by 7 bases and J by 6 bases, and 19 bases separated the two germline ends. The CDR3 contains 13 residues. The data were taken from a study of blood T cell repertoires in COVID-19. Only in-frame clones appear in the TCRdb table, and some are missing; sequencing was by immunoSEQ multiplex PCR. The sample yields fewer than 65,000 clones, 78% seen once. This chain links TRBV29-1 with TRBJ2-7; TRBD1 is a possible D gene (6 bases). The sample taken for sequencing was peripheral blood. The TCR originated in a human donor in a cohort sampled during active COVID-19. The CDR3, as DNA: TGCAGCGCCCGACAGGACCTCTGGGGCGAGCAGTACTTC. Residues: CSARQDLWGEQYF.